This TCR beta chain appears in the sequencing data of a study of T cell responses to AZD1222 COVID-19 vaccine. Worth noting for this clone: Its antigen is not known.

Study findings and constraints: At baseline, just a handful of AZD1222 recipients tested seropositive. Donors were largely white British and mainly female; clonal diversity was possibly underestimated. With two AZD1222 doses given, Spike-specific TCR breadth and depth both rose.

The repertoire was sequenced with immunoSEQ multiplex PCR; TCRdb's copy has only in-frame clones and lacks some. The table records 130,000 to 150,000 clones, approximately 93% of them present only once. The V gene's germline CDR1 is SGHRS and CDR2 YFSETQ. There are 16 residues in the CDR3. V dropped 0 bases and J dropped 3; count of bases not matched to a gene: 7. The sequence derives from an adult who had recovered from COVID-19. Sequenced material: peripheral blood, taken after recovery from COVID-19. This chain joins TRBV5-1 and TRBJ1-1; 8 nucleotides match TRBD1. The DNA for the CDR3 is TGCGCCAGCAGCTTGGAAAATTACAGGGGGTACACTGAAGCTTTCTTT. This codes for CASSLENYRGYTEAFF.